This TCR beta chain stems from a study of low-dose radiotherapy and immunotherapy resistance in tumors (dated by TCRdb to between 2022 and 2023). At the level of the whole study: Cohort 1 received 0.5 Gy per fraction every 2 weeks, with a prescribed total PTV dose of 6.5 Gy. Trial participants were not randomized into treatment groups. Starting on cycle 1 day 1, patients took 300 mg of aspirin by mouth once a day for four cycles. Nivolumab and ipilimumab were both given intravenously, with nivolumab at a 240 mg flat dose every two weeks and ipilimumab at 1 mg/kg every six weeks. Eight patients were included in the translational analysis: three from the first dose cohort and the first five from the second dose cohort. Intravenous cyclophosphamide at 200 mg/m2 was administered every two weeks, one day ahead of each radiation and immunotherapy administration. Patients in Cohort 2 were given 1 Gy per fraction every two weeks, for a total of 13 Gy across 26 weeks.

Instrument used: Illumina HiSeq 2500. To make first-strand cDNA, Superscript III was used along with a set of TRAV- and TRBV-specific primers so that both the TCRalpha and TCRbeta chains were covered. TCRs were amplified with Phusion for about 20 PCR cycles using a constant-region primer together with the adapter attached to the V primers. The MessageAmp II aRNA Amplification Kit was used to amplify the isolated mRNA, with in vitro transcription run for under 20 hours at 37 degrees C. The Dynabeads mRNA DIRECT Purification Kit was used to isolate mRNA for TCR sequencing. Indexed Illumina adapters were added in a second roughly 23-cycle Phusion PCR, and the resulting products were purified with AMPure XP beads. The study's processing was this. Using custom Perl scripts, TCR sequences encoding the same protein were pooled, out-of-frame sequences were removed, and the abundance of each clonotype was computed. Any TCR sequence backed by just one read was left out of the analysis. Among the metrics used to describe the repertoires were Shannon entropy, Gini index, clonality, richness, and the frequency of TCRs shared between repertoires. TCRdb's own reprocessing of the public reads used fastp at Q25 and MiXCR and kept productive beta chains. When rows share a CDR3 protein, they turn into one entry using the most common DNA and genes. TCRdb's processing, not the study's, gives the V and J calls here. Recorded for this sample are 95,000 to 100,000 distinct CDR3 sequences; roughly 20% of them occurred a single time. Roughly 4% of the sample rests with the top ten.

Measured from the cysteine to the phenylalanine, the CDR3 is 14 residues long. CDR3 DNA only is kept here, 42 bases in frame from base 1. V lost 2 bases and J lost 5 bases; the stretch between them is 11 bases long. The germline V gene encodes CDR1 LGHNA and CDR2 YNFKEQ. This clonotype has a count of ten or more. Its binding antigen is unknown. No clone much larger than this one lies a single base away; base qualities are absent. The sample's time point, from its label and the paper: after trial treatment. According to the study, the label for this sample's treatment or condition signals: LDRT plus nivolumab, ipilimumab, low-dose cyclophosphamide and aspirin (RACIN trial). Donors were enrolled in RACIN, a single-arm phase I dose-escalation trial combining nivolumab, ipilimumab, aspirin, low-dose cyclophosphamide and low-dose radiotherapy. Patients were eligible if they had advanced solid tumors that were TIL-negative.

This TCR was recovered from a male donor with prostate cancer. The sample here was PBMCs, taken after low-dose radiotherapy plus immunotherapy. The rearranged segments are TRBV4-2 and TRBJ2-3, and perhaps TRBD2 as D gene, on 6 matching bases. The CDR3: CASSQPAGGDTQYF. Here is the DNA: TGTGCCAGCAGCCAACCAGCCGGGGGAGATACGCAGTATTTT.